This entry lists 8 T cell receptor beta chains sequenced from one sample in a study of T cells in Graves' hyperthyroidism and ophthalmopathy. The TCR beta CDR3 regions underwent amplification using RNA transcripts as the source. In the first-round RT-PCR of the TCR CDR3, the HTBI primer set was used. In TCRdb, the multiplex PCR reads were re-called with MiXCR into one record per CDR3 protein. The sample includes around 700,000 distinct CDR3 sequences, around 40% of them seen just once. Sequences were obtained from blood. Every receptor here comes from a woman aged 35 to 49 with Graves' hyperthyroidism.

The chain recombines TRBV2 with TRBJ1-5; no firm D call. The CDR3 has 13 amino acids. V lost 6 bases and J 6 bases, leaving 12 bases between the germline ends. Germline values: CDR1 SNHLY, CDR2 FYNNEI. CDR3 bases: TGTGCCAGCAGGGGGAGGGCAGGTCAGCCCCAGCATTTT. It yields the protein CASRGRAGQPQHF.

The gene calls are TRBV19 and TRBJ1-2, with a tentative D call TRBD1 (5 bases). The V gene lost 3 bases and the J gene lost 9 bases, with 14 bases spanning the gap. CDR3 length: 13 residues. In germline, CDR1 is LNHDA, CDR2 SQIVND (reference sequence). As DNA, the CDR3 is TGTGCCAGTAGTATTACAGGAGGGGTTCGCTACACCTTC. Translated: CASSITGGVRYTF.

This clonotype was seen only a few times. The DNA for the CDR3 is TGTGCCAGCAGATTCAGACAGGGGCAGGGGAACACCATATATTTT. Protein sequence: CASRFRQGQGNTIYF. The V and J genes are TRBV12-3 or TRBV12-4 and TRBJ1-3, with TRBD1 matching 8 bases. V was clipped by 6 bases and J by 7 bases; unmatched bases: 11. The CDR3 spans 15 residues.

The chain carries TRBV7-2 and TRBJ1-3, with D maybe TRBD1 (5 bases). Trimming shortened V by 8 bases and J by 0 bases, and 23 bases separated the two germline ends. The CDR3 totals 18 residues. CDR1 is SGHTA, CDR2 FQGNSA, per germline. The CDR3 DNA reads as TGTGCCAGCCGCCGTGGGGCAATACTAGACCACTCTGGAAACACCATATATTTT. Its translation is CASRRGAILDHSGNTIYF.

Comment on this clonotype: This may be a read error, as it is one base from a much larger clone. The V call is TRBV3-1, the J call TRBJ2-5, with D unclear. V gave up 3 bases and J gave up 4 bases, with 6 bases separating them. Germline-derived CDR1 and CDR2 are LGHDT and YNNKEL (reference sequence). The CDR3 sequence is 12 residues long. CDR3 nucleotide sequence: TGTGCCAGCAGCCATTCTGCAGAGACCCAGTACTTC. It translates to CASSHSAETQYF.

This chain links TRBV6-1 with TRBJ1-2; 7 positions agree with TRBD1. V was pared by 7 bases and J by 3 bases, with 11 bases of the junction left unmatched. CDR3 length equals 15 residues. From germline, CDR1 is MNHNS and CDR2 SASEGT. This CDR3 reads CASTPPDRPYYGYTF. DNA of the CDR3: TGTGCCAGCACCCCACCGGACAGGCCTTACTATGGCTACACCTTC.

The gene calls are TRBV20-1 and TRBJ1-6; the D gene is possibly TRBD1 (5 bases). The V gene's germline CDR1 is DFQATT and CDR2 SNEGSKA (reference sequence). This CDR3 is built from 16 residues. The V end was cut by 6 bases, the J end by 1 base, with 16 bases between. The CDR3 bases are TGCAGTGCCCCGAGTGGGGGAATATCCTATAATTCACCCCTCCACTTT. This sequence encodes CSAPSGGISYNSPLHF.

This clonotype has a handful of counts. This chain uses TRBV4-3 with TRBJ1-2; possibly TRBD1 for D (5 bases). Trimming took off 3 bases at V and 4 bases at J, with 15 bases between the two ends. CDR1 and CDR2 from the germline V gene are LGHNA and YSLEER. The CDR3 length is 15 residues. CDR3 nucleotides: TGCGCCAGCAGCCACTCTAGTCGGGGGGGCTATGGCTACACCTTC. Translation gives CASSHSSRGGYGYTF.